This T cell receptor beta chain was identified in a study of cytomegalovirus exposure and HLA in healthy donors. Note on this clone: Its antigen remains unknown.

Germline assignment: CDR1 MNHEY and CDR2 SMNVEV (reference sequence). Trimming removed 5 bases at V and 3 bases at J, with 14 bases between. This CDR3 is built from 14 residues. PCR employed 60 Vbeta and 13 Jbeta primers. The method was immunoSEQ multiplex PCR; TCRdb's version includes in-frame clones alone and lacks a portion of them. The sample yields about 210,000 clones, roughly 80% seen once. Findings of the study overall: Testing in vitro showed a few CMV-associated chains specific for CMV antigens. One later analysis reportedly identified an Asian-associated ancestry cluster that showed fewer N-insertions than the approximately 700-donor mean.

The sample was PBMCs. This sequence joins TRBV27 and TRBJ2-7; tentatively, D is TRBD1 (6 bases). The receptor was derived from a man aged 35 to 55 in good health and CMV-seropositive. CDR3 nucleotide sequence: TGTGCCAGCAGTCTCTGGGGCAGGGGCTACGAGCAGTACTTC. The encoded protein is CASSLWGRGYEQYF.